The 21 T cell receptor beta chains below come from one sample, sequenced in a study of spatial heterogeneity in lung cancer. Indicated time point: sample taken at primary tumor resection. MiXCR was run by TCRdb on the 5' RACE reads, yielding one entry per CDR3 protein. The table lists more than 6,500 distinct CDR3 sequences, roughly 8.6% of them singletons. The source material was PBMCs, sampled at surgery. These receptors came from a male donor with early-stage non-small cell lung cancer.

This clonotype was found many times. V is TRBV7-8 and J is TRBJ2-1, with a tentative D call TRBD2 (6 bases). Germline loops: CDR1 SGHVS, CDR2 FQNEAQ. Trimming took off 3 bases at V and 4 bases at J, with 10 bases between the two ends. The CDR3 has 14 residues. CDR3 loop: CASSLSGAYNEQFF. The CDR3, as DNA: TGTGCCAGCAGCTTGTCGGGAGCGTACAATGAGCAGTTCTTC. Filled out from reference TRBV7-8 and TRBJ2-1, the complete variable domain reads GAGVSQSPRYKVAKRGQDVALRCDPISGHVSLFWYQQALGQGPEFLTYFQNEAQLDKSGLPSDRFFAERPEGSVSTLKIQRTQQEDSAVYLCASSLSGAYNEQFFGPGTRLTVL.

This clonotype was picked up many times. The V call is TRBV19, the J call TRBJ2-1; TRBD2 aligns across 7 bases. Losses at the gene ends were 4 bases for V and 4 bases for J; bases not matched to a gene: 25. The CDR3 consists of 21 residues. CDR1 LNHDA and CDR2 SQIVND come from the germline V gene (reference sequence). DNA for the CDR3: TGTGCCAGTAGTACCCGTAGGTGGCTAGCGGACCTACCAGTAAGTTACAATGAGCAGTTCTTC. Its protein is CASSTRRWLADLPVSYNEQFF. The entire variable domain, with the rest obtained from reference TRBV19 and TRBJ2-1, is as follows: DGGITQSPKYLFRKEGQNVTLSCEQNLNHDAMYWYRQDPGQGLRLIYYSQIVNDFQKGDIAEGYSVSREKKESFPLTVTSAQKNPTAFYLCASSTRRWLADLPVSYNEQFFGPGTRLTVL.

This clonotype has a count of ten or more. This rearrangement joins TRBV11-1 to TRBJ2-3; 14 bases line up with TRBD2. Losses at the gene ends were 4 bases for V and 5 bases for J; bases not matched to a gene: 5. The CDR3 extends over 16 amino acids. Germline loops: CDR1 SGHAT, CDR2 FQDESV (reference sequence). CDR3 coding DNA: TGTGCCAGCAGCTCAGGACTAGCGGGAGGAGTAGATACGCAGTATTTT. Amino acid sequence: CASSSGLAGGVDTQYF.

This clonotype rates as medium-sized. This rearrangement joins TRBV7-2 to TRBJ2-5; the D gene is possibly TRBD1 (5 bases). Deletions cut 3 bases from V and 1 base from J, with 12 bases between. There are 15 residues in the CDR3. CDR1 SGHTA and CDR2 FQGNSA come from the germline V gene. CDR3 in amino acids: CASSFQWGIQETQYF. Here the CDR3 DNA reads TGTGCCAGCAGCTTTCAGTGGGGCATCCAAGAGACCCAGTACTTC.

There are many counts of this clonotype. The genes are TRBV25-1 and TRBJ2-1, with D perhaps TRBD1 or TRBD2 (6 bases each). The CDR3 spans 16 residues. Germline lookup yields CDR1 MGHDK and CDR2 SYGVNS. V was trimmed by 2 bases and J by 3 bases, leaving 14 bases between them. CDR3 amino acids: CASSEGPGGHYNEQFF. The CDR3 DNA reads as TGTGCCAGCAGTGAAGGACCCGGGGGCCACTACAATGAGCAGTTCTTC.

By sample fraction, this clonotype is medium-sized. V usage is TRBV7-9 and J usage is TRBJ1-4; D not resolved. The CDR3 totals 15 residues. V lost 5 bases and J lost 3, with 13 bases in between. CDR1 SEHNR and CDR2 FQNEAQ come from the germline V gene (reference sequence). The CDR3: CASSLGEAANEKLFF. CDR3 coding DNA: TGTGCCAGCAGCCTGGGCGAAGCGGCTAATGAAAAACTGTTTTTT.

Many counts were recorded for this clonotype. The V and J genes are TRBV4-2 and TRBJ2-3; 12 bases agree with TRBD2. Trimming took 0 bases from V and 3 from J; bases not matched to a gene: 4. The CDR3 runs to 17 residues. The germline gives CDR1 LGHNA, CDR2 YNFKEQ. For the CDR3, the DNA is TGTGCCAGCAGCCAAGAAGCAGGACTAGCGGGAACAGATACGCAGTATTTT. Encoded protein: CASSQEAGLAGTDTQYF.

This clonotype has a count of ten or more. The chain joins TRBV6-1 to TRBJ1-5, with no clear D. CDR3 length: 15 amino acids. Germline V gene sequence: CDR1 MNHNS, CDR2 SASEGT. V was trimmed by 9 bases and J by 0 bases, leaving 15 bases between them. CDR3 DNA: TGTGCCAGTTTATGGACGGCCGATAGCAATCAGCCCCAGCATTTT. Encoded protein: CASLWTADSNQPQHF.

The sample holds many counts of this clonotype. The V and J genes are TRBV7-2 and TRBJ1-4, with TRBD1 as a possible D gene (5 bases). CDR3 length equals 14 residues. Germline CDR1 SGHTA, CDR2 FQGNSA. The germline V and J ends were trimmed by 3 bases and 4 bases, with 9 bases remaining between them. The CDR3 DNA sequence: TGTGCCAGCAGCTTTGAACAGGTTAATGAAAAACTGTTTTTT. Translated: CASSFEQVNEKLFF.

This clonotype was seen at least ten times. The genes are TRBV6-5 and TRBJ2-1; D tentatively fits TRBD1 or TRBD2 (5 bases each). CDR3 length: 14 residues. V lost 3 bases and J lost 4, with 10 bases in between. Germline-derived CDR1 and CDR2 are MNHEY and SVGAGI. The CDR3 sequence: CASSYRDGYNEQFF. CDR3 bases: TGTGCCAGCAGTTATAGGGACGGGTACAATGAGCAGTTCTTC.

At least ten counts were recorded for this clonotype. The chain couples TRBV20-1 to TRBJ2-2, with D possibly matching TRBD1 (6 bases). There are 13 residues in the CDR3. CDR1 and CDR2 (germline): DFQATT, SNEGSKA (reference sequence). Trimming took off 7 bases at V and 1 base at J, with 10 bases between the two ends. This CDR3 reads CSVRQENTGELFF. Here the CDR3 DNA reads TGCAGTGTTCGACAGGAGAACACCGGGGAGCTGTTTTTT.

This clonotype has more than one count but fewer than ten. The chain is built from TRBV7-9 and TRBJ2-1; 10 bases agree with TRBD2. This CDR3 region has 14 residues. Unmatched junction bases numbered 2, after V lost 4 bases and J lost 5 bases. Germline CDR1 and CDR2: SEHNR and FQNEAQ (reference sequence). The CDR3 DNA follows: TGTGCCAGCAGCTCAGGACTAGCGGACAATGAGCAGTTCTTC. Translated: CASSSGLADNEQFF.

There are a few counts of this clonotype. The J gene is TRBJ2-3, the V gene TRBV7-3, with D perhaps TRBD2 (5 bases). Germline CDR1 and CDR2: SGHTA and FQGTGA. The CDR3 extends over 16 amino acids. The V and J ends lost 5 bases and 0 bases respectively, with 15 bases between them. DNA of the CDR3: TGTGCCAGCAGCGCGGGCCCGGAAACTAGCACAGATACGCAGTATTTT. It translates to CASSAGPETSTDTQYF. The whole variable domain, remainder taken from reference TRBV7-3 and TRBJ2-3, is GAGVSQTPSNKVTEKGKYVELRCDPISGHTALYWYRQSLGQGPEFLIYFQGTGAADDSGLPNDRFFAVRPEGSVSTLKIQRTERGDSAVYLCASSAGPETSTDTQYFGPGTRLTVL.

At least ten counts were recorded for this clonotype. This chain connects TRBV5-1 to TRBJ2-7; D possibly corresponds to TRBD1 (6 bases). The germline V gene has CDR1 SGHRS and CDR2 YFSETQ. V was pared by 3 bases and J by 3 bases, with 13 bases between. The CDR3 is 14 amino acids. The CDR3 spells CASSSGQTFYEQYF. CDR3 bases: TGCGCCAGCAGCTCCGGACAGACCTTCTACGAGCAGTACTTC.

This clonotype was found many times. CDR3 sequence reads: CASSALGTGSYEQYF. DNA of the CDR3: TGTGCCAGCAGCGCTTTGGGAACAGGATCCTACGAGCAGTACTTC. V and J are TRBV6-2 or TRBV6-3 and TRBJ2-7, with D perhaps matching TRBD1 (5 bases). Trimming cost V 6 bases and J 1 base, with 16 bases left between them. The CDR3 extends over 15 amino acids. Germline-derived CDR1 and CDR2 are MNHEY and SVGEGT.

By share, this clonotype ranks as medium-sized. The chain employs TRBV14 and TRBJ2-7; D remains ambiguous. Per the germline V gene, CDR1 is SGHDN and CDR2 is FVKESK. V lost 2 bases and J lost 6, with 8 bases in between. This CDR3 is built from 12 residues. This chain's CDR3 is CASSQFMGEQYF. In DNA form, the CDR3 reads TGTGCCAGCAGCCAATTTATGGGCGAGCAGTACTTC. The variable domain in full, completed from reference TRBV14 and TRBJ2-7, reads EAGVTQFPSHSVIEKGQTVTLRCDPISGHDNLYWYRRVMGKEIKFLLHFVKESKQDESGMPNNRFLAERTGGTYSTLKVQPAELEDSGVYFCASSQFMGEQYFGPGTRLTVT.

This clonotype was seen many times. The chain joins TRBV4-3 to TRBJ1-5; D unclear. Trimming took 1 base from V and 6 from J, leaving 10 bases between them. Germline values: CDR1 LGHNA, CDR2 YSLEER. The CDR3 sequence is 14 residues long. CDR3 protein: CASSQGAGIQPQHF. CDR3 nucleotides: TGCGCCAGCAGCCAAGGAGCGGGGATTCAGCCCCAGCATTTT.

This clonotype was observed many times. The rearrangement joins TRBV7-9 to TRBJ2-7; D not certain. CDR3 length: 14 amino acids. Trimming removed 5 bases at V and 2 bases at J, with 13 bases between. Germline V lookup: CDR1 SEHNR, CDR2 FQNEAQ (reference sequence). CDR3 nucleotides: TGTGCCAGCAGCCTTAGTCCGGGCACCTACGAGCAGTACTTC. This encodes CASSLSPGTYEQYF.

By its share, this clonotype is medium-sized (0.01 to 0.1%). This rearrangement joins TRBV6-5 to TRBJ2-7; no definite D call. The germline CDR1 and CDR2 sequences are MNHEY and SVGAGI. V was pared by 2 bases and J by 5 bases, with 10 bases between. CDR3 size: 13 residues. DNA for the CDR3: TGTGCCAGCAGTTACGCTTCCCAGCACGAGCAGTACTTC. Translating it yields CASSYASQHEQYF.

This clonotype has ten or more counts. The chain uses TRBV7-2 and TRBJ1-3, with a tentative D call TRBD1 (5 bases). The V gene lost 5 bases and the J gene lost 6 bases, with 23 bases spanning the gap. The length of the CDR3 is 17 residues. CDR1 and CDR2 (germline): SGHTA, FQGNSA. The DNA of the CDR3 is TGTGCCAGCAGCCACGGAGGGGCGGGTACCCCTTCAAACACCATATATTTT. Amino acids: CASSHGGAGTPSNTIYF.

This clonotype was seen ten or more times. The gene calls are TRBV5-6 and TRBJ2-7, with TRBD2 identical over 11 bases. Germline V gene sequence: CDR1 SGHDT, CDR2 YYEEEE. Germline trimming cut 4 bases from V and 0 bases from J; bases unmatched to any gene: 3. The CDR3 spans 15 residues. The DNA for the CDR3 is TGTGCCAGCAGCCGACTAGCGGGACGCTCCTACGAGCAGTACTTC. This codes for CASSRLAGRSYEQYF.